The 32 T cell receptor beta chains listed next were all sequenced from one sample in a study of cytomegalovirus exposure and HLA in healthy donors. The assay was immunoSEQ multiplex PCR, and TCRdb's table has in-frame clones only and misses some. The sample consists of 150,000 to 250,000 clones, 80% to 90% of them appearing once. Source material: PBMCs. The receptors here all came from a woman between 25 and 40 years old in good health and CMV-seronegative.

V gene TRBV5-1 combines with J gene TRBJ1-2, with 9 bases fitting TRBD1. This CDR3 has 15 residues. The germline V gene encodes CDR1 SGHRS and CDR2 YFSETQ. The V gene end was trimmed by 3 bases and the J gene end by 4 bases; junction bases not matched to a gene: 7. The CDR3: CASSSNRGQSYGYTF. CDR3 DNA sequence: TGCGCCAGCAGCTCCAACAGGGGGCAGAGCTATGGCTACACCTTC.

This CDR3 reads CASSPVLEGNEQFF. The CDR3 coding sequence is TGTGCCAGCAGTCCCGTACTAGAAGGCAATGAGCAGTTCTTC. The J gene is TRBJ2-1, the V gene TRBV6-1; a weak D match, TRBD2 (5 bases). Germline CDR1 is MNHNS and CDR2 is SASEGT. V lost 5 bases and J lost 6, with 14 bases in between. This CDR3 is 14 amino acids long.

This sequence joins TRBV6-5 and TRBJ1-2; D is unclear. With 10 bases removed from V and 8 bases from J, the gap between germline ends came to 11 bases. This CDR3 is 10 amino acids long. Germline-derived CDR1 and CDR2 are MNHEY and SVGAGI. The CDR3 region has the DNA TGTGCCACCCACTCGGGAGGCTACACCTTC. Protein: CATHSGGYTF.

The rearrangement uses TRBV18 and TRBJ1-2, with unresolved D. The CDR3 consists of 16 residues. Germline V gene data show CDR1 as KGHSH and CDR2 as LQKENI. V shed 6 bases and J shed 4 bases, with 21 bases lying between them. The CDR3 sequence: CASSPEPPQNLYGYTF. Written as DNA, the CDR3 is TGTGCCAGCTCGCCGGAGCCCCCCCAGAACCTCTATGGCTACACCTTC.

The CDR3 loop reads CASSLDRGWVGYTF. The CDR3 DNA sequence: TGTGCCAGCAGTCTTGACAGGGGATGGGTTGGCTACACCTTC. The J gene is TRBJ1-2, the V gene TRBV28, with 8 bases matching TRBD1. The CDR3 has 14 amino acids. Germline CDR1 and CDR2: MDHEN and SYDVKM. V gave up 5 bases and J gave up 7 bases; unmatched junction bases: 9.

The V and J genes are TRBV6-1 and TRBJ2-6; the D gene is possibly TRBD1 (5 bases). Trimming cost V 10 bases and J 0 bases, with 13 bases left between them. CDR1 MNHNS and CDR2 SASEGT come from the germline V gene. The CDR3 totals 15 residues. CDR3 coding DNA: TGTGCCACCGGAAGACAGCTCTCTGGGGCCAACGTCCTGACTTTC. It translates to CATGRQLSGANVLTF.

The rearrangement joins TRBV6-1 to TRBJ1-2; D is undetermined. Per the germline V gene, CDR1 is MNHNS and CDR2 is SASEGT. CDR3 size: 16 residues. V lost 3 bases and J lost 0, with 14 bases in between. DNA for the CDR3: TGTGCCAGCAGTGAGCGGTCAGCTCGTTCTAACTATGGCTACACCTTC. Encoded protein: CASSERSARSNYGYTF.

V and J are TRBV6-1 and TRBJ1-2; D unresolved. CDR1 is MNHNS, CDR2 SASEGT, per germline. The CDR3 consists of 13 residues. V was shortened by 2 bases and J by 4 bases, with 8 bases between the two germline ends. The CDR3 spells CASSEMNFYGYTF. DNA of the CDR3: TGTGCCAGCAGTGAAATGAACTTCTATGGCTACACCTTC.

In nucleotides, the CDR3 is TGTGCCAGCAGCCCCCTCGGACATTCCAATTCACCCCTCCACTTT. It yields the protein CASSPLGHSNSPLHF. This sequence joins TRBV9 and TRBJ1-6; D is perhaps TRBD1 (5 bases). There are 15 residues in the CDR3. Germline V gene sequence: CDR1 SGDLS, CDR2 YYNGEE. V lost 4 bases, J lost 7 bases, and 15 bases lay in between. Full variable domain (remainder filled in from reference TRBV9 and TRBJ1-6): DSGVTQTPKHLITATGQRVTLRCSPRSGDLSVYWYQQSLDQGLQFLIQYYNGEERAKGNILERFSAQQFPDLHSELNLSSLELGDSALYFCASSPLGHSNSPLHFGNGTRLTVT.

The CDR3 DNA follows: TGTGCCAGCAGAAGGGACAGGGCGGGTGAAAAACTGTTTTTT. Translated: CASRRDRAGEKLFF. The chain recombines TRBV6-1 with TRBJ1-4; 9 nucleotides agree with TRBD1. The CDR3 extends over 14 amino acids. V dropped 6 bases and J dropped 7; count of bases not matched to a gene: 6. Germline-derived CDR1 and CDR2 are MNHNS and SASEGT.

V is TRBV7-9 and J is TRBJ2-7, with 7 positions matching TRBD2. CDR1 SEHNR and CDR2 FQNEAQ come from the germline V gene (reference sequence). This CDR3 has 17 residues. Trimming cost V 1 base and J 4 bases; bases outside gene matches: 13. The CDR3 reads CASSLDGLADGSYEQYF. The CDR3 bases are TGTGCCAGCAGCTTAGATGGCCTAGCGGACGGTTCTTACGAGCAGTACTTC.

This clone was counted between two and nine times. The DNA of the CDR3 is TGTGCCAGCAGCTGGGCCGACGGGGCTGAAGCTTTCTTT. It translates to CASSWADGAEAFF. The rearrangement links TRBV5-6 to TRBJ1-1; unclear D gene. The V end was cut by 3 bases, the J end by 6 bases, with 12 bases between. Germline V gene data show CDR1 as SGHDT and CDR2 as YYEEEE. This CDR3 has 13 residues.

This clone was picked up a small number of times. The V call is TRBV7-6, the J call TRBJ2-3, with 7 bases matching TRBD2. Germline CDR1 SGHVS, CDR2 FNYEAQ. Losses at the gene ends were 1 base for V and 5 bases for J; bases not matched to a gene: 3. This CDR3 is built from 14 residues. This chain's CDR3 is CASSLGTSQDTQYF. CDR3 DNA sequence: TGTGCCAGCAGCTTAGGGACTAGTCAAGATACGCAGTATTTT.

The chain joins TRBV27 to TRBJ2-3; no firm D call. Looked up from germline, CDR1 is MNHEY and CDR2 is SMNVEV (reference sequence). Deletions cut 0 bases from V and 3 bases from J, with 10 bases between. This CDR3 has 15 amino acids. The CDR3 nucleotides read TGTGCCAGCAGTTTATCCGTCGGTCCTACAGATACGCAGTATTTT. Translating gives CASSLSVGPTDTQYF.

The rearrangement joins TRBV29-1 to TRBJ2-2, with TRBD1 matching over 8 bases. Germline V gene sequence: CDR1 SQVTM, CDR2 ANQGSEA. Trimming removed 7 bases from V and 2 bases from J; junction bases left unmatched: 3. This CDR3 has 13 residues. The CDR3 here is CSGGQENTGELFF. The CDR3, as DNA: TGCAGCGGGGGACAGGAAAACACCGGGGAGCTGTTTTTT.

The chain combines TRBV29-1 with TRBJ2-7; D is possibly TRBD1 (5 bases). The CDR3 has 12 residues. Between the trimmed V and J ends, which lost 7 bases and 2 bases, there was a span of 12 bases. Germline CDR1 and CDR2: SQVTM and ANQGSEA. For the CDR3, the DNA is TGCAGCGCTGGCCTGGGGCCCTACGAGCAGTACTTC. It translates to CSAGLGPYEQYF.

The chain combines TRBV5-1 with TRBJ2-3; a possible D gene is TRBD2 (6 bases). The CDR3 runs to 13 residues. Trimming left V 4 bases short and J 5 bases short, with 11 bases between. CDR1 is SGHRS and CDR2 is YFSETQ in the germline V gene. CDR3 in DNA: TGCGCCAGCAGCGTCTCTAGCGTAGATACGCAGTATTTT. This encodes CASSVSSVDTQYF. Combining the CDR3 with reference TRBV5-1 and TRBJ2-3 gives the whole variable domain KAGVTQTPRYLIKTRGQQVTLSCSPISGHRSVSWYQQTPGQGLQFLFEYFSETQRNKGNFPGRFSGRQFSNSRSEMNVSTLELGDSALYLCASSVSSVDTQYFGPGTRLTVL.

The CDR3 DNA is TGTGCCAGCAGAGGGGCGGGGACTGAGCCATACGAGCAGTACTTC. Amino acids: CASRGAGTEPYEQYF. The V and J genes are TRBV25-1 and TRBJ2-7; possible D gene TRBD2, 6 bases. Between the trimmed V and J ends, which lost 6 bases and 4 bases, there was a span of 19 bases. Per the germline V gene, CDR1 is MGHDK and CDR2 is SYGVNS. CDR3 length equals 15 residues.

V gene TRBV2 combines with J gene TRBJ1-4; TRBD1 is a possible D gene (6 bases). The CDR3 is made up of 15 amino acids. V gave up 11 bases and J gave up 3 bases, with 19 bases separating them. Looked up from germline, CDR1 is SNHLY and CDR2 is FYNNEI. The CDR3 nucleotides are TGTGCCTCCCTTAGGGGGTCCTCCGCTAATGAAAAACTGTTTTTT. This sequence encodes CASLRGSSANEKLFF.

DNA for the CDR3: TGTGCCTGGAGTAGGGGGGGGGATCAGCCCCAGCATTTT. It yields the protein CAWSRGGDQPQHF. The rearrangement uses TRBV30 and TRBJ1-5; D perhaps matches TRBD1 (6 bases). The CDR3 is 13 amino acids. CDR1 is GTSNPN, CDR2 SVGIG, per germline (reference sequence). V was clipped by 2 bases and J by 5 bases, with 10 bases between them.

V gene TRBV5-4 combines with J gene TRBJ2-4; 7 nucleotides agree with TRBD1. The germline V gene has CDR1 SGHNT and CDR2 YYREEE (reference sequence). J lost 0 bases, V lost 0 bases, and 6 bases had no gene match. The CDR3 length is 17 residues. DNA of the CDR3: TGTGCCAGCAGCTTGGGGGCTACAGGGGTAGCCAAAAACATTCAGTACTTC. It yields the protein CASSLGATGVAKNIQYF.

The chain has TRBV28 and TRBJ1-1, with 10 nucleotides matching TRBD1. The CDR3 loop spans 14 amino acids. Germline lookup yields CDR1 MDHEN and CDR2 SYDVKM. Losses at the gene ends were 2 bases for V and 7 bases for J; bases not matched to a gene: 4. The CDR3 DNA reads TGTGCCAGCAGTTTACGACAGGGGGCGGGTGAAGCTTTCTTT. This encodes CASSLRQGAGEAFF.

This chain joins TRBV9 and TRBJ2-7; 7 nucleotides align to TRBD1. The CDR3 extends over 14 amino acids. CDR1 and CDR2 (germline): SGDLS, YYNGEE. The junction had 9 bases not matched to a gene; V was cut back by 3 bases and J by 6 bases. The CDR3 is CASSGRQGGFEQYF. DNA for the CDR3: TGTGCCAGCAGCGGCAGACAGGGTGGTTTCGAGCAGTACTTC. Filled out from reference TRBV9 and TRBJ2-7, the complete variable domain reads DSGVTQTPKHLITATGQRVTLRCSPRSGDLSVYWYQQSLDQGLQFLIQYYNGEERAKGNILERFSAQQFPDLHSELNLSSLELGDSALYFCASSGRQGGFEQYFGPGTRLTVT.

This chain joins TRBV7-2 and TRBJ2-1; 7 bases map to TRBD1. The junction had 6 bases not matched to a gene; V was cut back by 5 bases and J by 2 bases. Germline lookup yields CDR1 SGHTA and CDR2 FQGNSA. The CDR3 runs to 15 residues. The CDR3 protein is CASSLWDRAYNEQFF. The CDR3 DNA is TGTGCCAGCAGCCTTTGGGACAGAGCCTACAATGAGCAGTTCTTC. Variable domain in full (rest from reference TRBV7-2 and TRBJ2-1): GAGVSQSPSNKVTEKGKDVELRCDPISGHTALYWYRQSLGQGLEFLIYFQGNSAPDKSGLPSDRFSAERTGGSVSTLTIQRTQQEDSAVYLCASSLWDRAYNEQFFGPGTRLTVL.

The chain combines TRBV9 with TRBJ2-1; D is perhaps TRBD2 (6 bases). Germline assignment: CDR1 SGDLS and CDR2 YYNGEE. V gave up 2 bases and J gave up 7 bases, with 13 bases separating them. The CDR3 spans 14 residues. The CDR3 spells CASSVSGPGNEQFF. For the CDR3, the DNA is TGTGCCAGCAGCGTTAGCGGACCGGGGAATGAGCAGTTCTTC.

The chain joins TRBV10-2 to TRBJ1-5; TRBD1 agrees at 7 bases. Germline V gives CDR1 WSHSY, CDR2 SAAADI. This CDR3 has 14 amino acids. With 0 bases clipped from V and 9 bases from J, the junction kept 5 bases outside the gene matches. CDR3 sequence reads: CASSESDREGPQHF. The CDR3 bases are TGCGCCAGCAGTGAGTCCGACAGGGAAGGGCCCCAGCATTTT.

The chain links TRBV2 to TRBJ1-5; 7 bases are shared with TRBD1. In germline, CDR1 is SNHLY, CDR2 FYNNEI. V lost 5 bases, J lost 3 bases, and 7 bases stayed unmatched. This CDR3 is 15 amino acids long. CDR3 residues: CASSIQGFNNQPQHF. CDR3 in DNA: TGTGCCAGCAGTATACAGGGGTTTAACAATCAGCCCCAGCATTTT. The full variable domain, its missing parts supplied by reference TRBV2 and TRBJ1-5, is EPEVTQTPSHQVTQMGQEVILRCVPISNHLYFYWYRQILGQKVEFLVSFYNNEISEKSEIFDDQFSVERPDGSNFTLKIRSTKLEDSAMYFCASSIQGFNNQPQHFGDGTRLSIL.

The chain recombines TRBV2 with TRBJ2-2; 7 bases fit TRBD1. With V trimmed by 6 bases and J by 1 base, 5 bases remained unmatched. This CDR3 contains 15 residues. The germline gives CDR1 SNHLY, CDR2 FYNNEI. The CDR3 protein is CASRIRTGNTGELFF. The CDR3 DNA follows: TGTGCCAGCAGGATCAGGACAGGGAACACCGGGGAGCTGTTTTTT. Supplemented by reference TRBV2 and TRBJ2-2, the full variable domain reads EPEVTQTPSHQVTQMGQEVILRCVPISNHLYFYWYRQILGQKVEFLVSFYNNEISEKSEIFDDQFSVERPDGSNFTLKIRSTKLEDSAMYFCASRIRTGNTGELFFGEGSRLTVL.

DNA of the CDR3: TGTGCCAGCAGTTCTTCCGAACTGAGCTACGAGCAGTACTTC. This codes for CASSSSELSYEQYF. V usage is TRBV28 and J usage is TRBJ2-7; D ambiguous. This CDR3 spans 14 amino acids. Germline V gene data show CDR1 as MDHEN and CDR2 as SYDVKM. Trimming stripped 4 bases from V and 3 bases from J, with 13 bases between.

This CDR3 is CASSITGIPEAFF. DNA for the CDR3: TGTGCCAGCAGCATTACAGGTATCCCTGAAGCTTTCTTT. The rearrangement links TRBV11-2 to TRBJ1-1, with a tentative D call TRBD1 (5 bases). V was cut by 5 bases and J by 6 bases, with 13 bases left in between. The CDR3 runs 13 residues. The germline gives CDR1 SGHAT, CDR2 FQNNGV.

V and J are TRBV9 and TRBJ1-1; 10 positions agree with TRBD1. The germline gives CDR1 SGDLS, CDR2 YYNGEE. V gave up 4 bases and J gave up 6 bases; unmatched junction bases: 15. This CDR3 is 17 amino acids long. Here the CDR3 reads CASSLYPGQGNHAEAFF. The CDR3 nucleotides read TGTGCCAGCAGCCTATATCCGGGACAGGGGAATCACGCTGAAGCTTTCTTT.

This chain connects TRBV27 to TRBJ1-5; 7 positions match TRBD1. Germline-derived CDR1 and CDR2 are MNHEY and SMNVEV (reference sequence). This CDR3 contains 15 residues. Trimming removed 3 bases from V and 6 bases from J; junction bases left unmatched: 8. CDR3 bases: TGTGCCAGCAGTTTCATACAGGGGTTTGGTCAGCCCCAGCATTTT. This encodes CASSFIQGFGQPQHF.